Described below is a single TCR beta chain sequence and its context. These data originate in a study of T cell changes during pregnancy in multiple sclerosis. Clones were sequenced by immunoSEQ multiplex PCR, and TCRdb holds only the in-frame ones, with some missing. The sample lists around 100,000 clones; around 92% were seen once. This material consisted of peripheral blood, taken in the second trimester of pregnancy. This TCR came from a female donor with multiple sclerosis, enrolled in a pregnancy study.

Here the CDR3 DNA reads TGTGCCAGCAGCAGAACTGGCGGCTCCTACAATGAGCAGTTCTTC. Translating it yields CASSRTGGSYNEQFF. The V call is TRBV7-2, the J call TRBJ2-1; D remains unclear. The V end was cut by 5 bases, the J end by 0 bases, with 11 bases between. CDR1 and CDR2 (germline): SGHTA, FQGNSA. This CDR3 region has 15 residues.